These 21 T cell receptor beta chains came from one sample sequenced in a study of T cell repertoires in cytomegalovirus infection. TCRdb re-analysed the reads in MiXCR, keeping a single row per CDR3 protein. This table has 600,000 to 800,000 distinct CDR3 sequences, roughly a quarter appearing once. The sequenced material came from CD8+ T cells from PBMCs. All receptors come from a human donor in good health (CMV status not recorded). Some clones in this sample may be carry-over from other donors' samples.

The CDR3 region has the DNA TGTGCCATCAGTGAGAAGGGGCCCTACACCTTC. Translating it yields CAISEKGPYTF. This chain uses TRBV10-3 with TRBJ1-2, with a possible D match to TRBD1 (5 bases). Germline V gene sequence: CDR1 ENHRY, CDR2 SYGVKD. The germline V and J ends were trimmed by 2 bases and 10 bases, with 8 bases remaining between them. This CDR3 comprises 11 residues.

Comments on this clonotype: This is likely a read error, given that the CDR3 carries no conserved phenylalanine or tryptophan at its end. V is TRBV6-5 and J is TRBJ1-2; TRBD1 matches at 9 bases. V lost 6 bases to trimming and J lost 9 bases; unmatched junction nucleotides: 11. The germline V gene encodes CDR1 MNHEY and CDR2 SVGAGI. This CDR3 has 14 amino acids. The CDR3 DNA sequence: TGTGCCAGCAGCCGGGGACAGGGACCCACCCGCTACACCTCC. This sequence encodes CASSRGQGPTRYTS.

J is TRBJ2-2 and V is TRBV13; TRBD2 agrees at 11 bases. The CDR3 totals 17 residues. With 6 bases clipped from V and 0 bases from J, the junction kept 6 bases outside the gene matches. Germline CDR1 and CDR2: PRHDT and FYEKMQ (reference sequence). The CDR3 coding sequence is TGTGCCAGCAGGGAGACTAGCGGGGTCGCGAACACCGGGGAGCTGTTTTTT. Translated, it gives CASRETSGVANTGELFF.

This clonotype was counted only a few times. The chain is built from TRBV7-8 and TRBJ2-5; D unresolved. Germline loops: CDR1 SGHVS, CDR2 FQNEAQ. This CDR3 comprises 15 residues. Trimming pared 5 bases from V and 2 bases from J, leaving 15 bases between. The CDR3 region has the DNA TGTGCCAGCAGCCCCCCCCCTACAACGCAAGAGACCCAGTACTTC. Its translation: CASSPPPTTQETQYF. The whole variable domain, filled in from reference TRBV7-8 and TRBJ2-5, reads GAGVSQSPRYKVAKRGQDVALRCDPISGHVSLFWYQQALGQGPEFLTYFQNEAQLDKSGLPSDRFFAERPEGSVSTLKIQRTQQEDSAVYLCASSPPPTTQETQYFGPGTRLLVL.

V and J are TRBV7-6 and TRBJ2-2; 9 bases are a match to TRBD1. V shed 8 bases and J 3 bases; nucleotides not matched to a gene: 13. Germline-derived CDR1 and CDR2 are SGHVS and FNYEAQ. CDR3 size: 17 residues. The CDR3 protein is CASRGDRVTSDTGELFF. For the CDR3, the DNA is TGTGCCAGCCGCGGGGACAGGGTAACGTCCGACACCGGGGAGCTGTTTTTT.

This clonotype was counted only a few times. The chain couples TRBV12-3 or TRBV12-4 to TRBJ1-1; D gene uncertain. V lost 3 bases to trimming and J lost 5 bases, with 10 bases between them. CDR3 length: 13 residues. CDR3 residues: CASSLLVRTEAFF. The CDR3 nucleotides are TGTGCCAGCAGTTTGTTGGTGCGGACTGAAGCTTTCTTT.

This clonotype was counted once. The rearrangement uses TRBV10-3 and TRBJ2-5; D unclear. There are 17 residues in the CDR3. From germline, CDR1 is ENHRY and CDR2 SYGVKD. Trimming took 2 bases from V and 0 from J, leaving 16 bases between them. The CDR3 loop is CAISEPGPLGNQETQYF. In DNA, the CDR3 is TGTGCCATCAGTGAGCCGGGCCCGCTTGGGAACCAAGAGACCCAGTACTTC.

This clonotype has a single count. A much larger clone is a single base away; this may be a read error. V and J are TRBV28 and TRBJ1-2, with 7 bases identical to TRBD1. Germline V gene lookup returns CDR1 MDHEN and CDR2 SYDVKM. The CDR3 is 13 residues long. CDR3 amino acids: CANSLETGFGYTF. In DNA, the CDR3 is TGTGCCAACAGTTTGGAGACAGGGTTTGGCTACACCTTC.

The table lists this clonotype with many counts. This chain uses TRBV7-9 with TRBJ2-2, with a weak D call TRBD2 (5 bases). V lost 6 bases and J 2 bases, leaving 16 bases between the germline ends. Germline CDR1 is SEHNR and CDR2 is FQNEAQ (reference sequence). The CDR3 is 16 amino acids. The CDR3 region is CASRQAALPNTGELFF. The CDR3 coding sequence is TGTGCCAGCAGACAAGCGGCTCTCCCAAACACCGGGGAGCTGTTTTTT.

Ten or more counts support this clonotype. The CDR3 DNA reads TGTGCCAGCAGCTACAGGGAGCATGAGCAGTTCTTC. Protein sequence: CASSYREHEQFF. This chain uses TRBV7-6 with TRBJ2-1, with D possibly TRBD1 on 6 matching bases. Germline values: CDR1 SGHVS, CDR2 FNYEAQ. The V and J ends lost 4 bases and 8 bases respectively, with 9 bases between them. This CDR3 spans 12 amino acids.

This clonotype showed up many times. This chain links TRBV6-6 with TRBJ2-3; a possible D gene is TRBD2 (5 bases). There are 16 residues in the CDR3. Germline assignment: CDR1 MNHNY and CDR2 SVGAGI (reference sequence). The V gene lost 2 bases and the J gene lost 2 bases, with 14 bases spanning the gap. The CDR3 loop reads CASSYNGVFATDTQYF. The CDR3 DNA sequence: TGTGCCAGCAGTTACAACGGGGTTTTCGCCACAGATACGCAGTATTTT.

This clonotype was seen more than once but under ten times. The V call is TRBV28, the J call TRBJ2-5, with D uncertain. The CDR3 runs to 11 residues. V shed 10 bases and J shed 4 bases, with 10 bases lying between them. Germline V gene data show CDR1 as MDHEN and CDR2 as SYDVKM. The CDR3 sequence: CAIWVGETQYF. The CDR3 coding sequence is TGTGCCATTTGGGTGGGAGAGACCCAGTACTTC.

This clonotype was recorded many times. The rearrangement joins TRBV6-2 or TRBV6-3 to TRBJ1-2; D is unresolved. Looked up from germline, CDR1 is MNHEY and CDR2 is SVGEGT. Between the trimmed V and J ends, which lost 6 bases and 7 bases, there was a span of 21 bases. This CDR3 is built from 15 residues. The CDR3 here is CASRSLGSQLTGYTF. In nucleotides, the CDR3 is TGTGCCAGCAGAAGCTTGGGGTCCCAACTGACTGGCTACACCTTC.

As to this clonotype: Relative to the germline gene, one junction end is altered; a read error may explain this. The rearrangement joins TRBV14 to TRBJ2-3, with 10 bases lining up with TRBD1. The CDR3 runs 17 residues. Germline values: CDR1 SGHDN, CDR2 FVKESK. The CDR3 loop is CVSSQDYWDRGGDTQYF. Here the CDR3 DNA reads TGTGTCAGCAGCCAAGACTACTGGGACAGGGGTGGAGATACGCAGTATTTT.

This clonotype showed up just a few times. This rearrangement joins TRBV27 to TRBJ2-1; D gene ambiguous. Germline-derived CDR1 and CDR2 are MNHEY and SMNVEV (reference sequence). V lost 3 bases and J lost 2, with 5 bases in between. The CDR3 spans 13 residues. CDR3 DNA: TGTGCCAGCAGTTTGCATGCCTACAATGAGCAGTTCTTC. Its protein product is CASSLHAYNEQFF.

Comment on this clonotype: One end of the junction is discordant with germline, which a read error may explain. The chain uses TRBV6-2 or TRBV6-3 and TRBJ2-1; TRBD1 matches at 10 bases. The V gene's germline CDR1 is MNHEY and CDR2 SVGEGT. This CDR3 comprises 16 residues. CDR3 protein: CANSFPDRGSYNEQFF. The CDR3 bases are TGTGCCAACAGTTTCCCGGACAGGGGGTCCTACAATGAGCAGTTCTTC.

V usage is TRBV27 and J usage is TRBJ2-1; D is unresolved. The V gene lost 3 bases and the J gene lost 1 base, with 7 bases spanning the gap. This CDR3 has 14 amino acids. The germline gives CDR1 MNHEY, CDR2 SMNVEV (reference sequence). The CDR3 reads CASSFEQSYNEQFF. The CDR3 nucleotides are TGTGCCAGCAGTTTCGAACAGTCCTACAATGAGCAGTTCTTC.

This clonotype has only a few counts. V is TRBV28 and J is TRBJ2-5; D is possibly TRBD2 (7 bases). Trimming removed 6 bases at V and 5 bases at J, with 22 bases between. This CDR3 comprises 16 residues. Germline loops: CDR1 MDHEN, CDR2 SYDVKM. The chain's CDR3 is CASSSRGGLRWETQYF. The CDR3 nucleotides read TGTGCCAGCAGCTCAAGGGGGGGACTCCGGTGGGAGACCCAGTACTTC.

This clonotype appeared a few times. This chain uses TRBV7-9 with TRBJ2-1; 12 bases agree with TRBD1. The CDR3 totals 15 residues. Germline values: CDR1 SEHNR, CDR2 FQNEAQ (reference sequence). The ends lost 5 bases at V and 5 bases at J; junction bases unmatched: 4. CDR3 sequence (DNA): TGTGCCAGCAGCCCCGGGACAGGGGGCCACAATGAGCAGTTCTTC. Its protein product is CASSPGTGGHNEQFF.

This clonotype was seen a few times. The rearrangement uses TRBV20-1 and TRBJ1-2; the D gene is possibly TRBD1 (5 bases). The CDR3 covers 15 residues. Germline V lookup: CDR1 DFQATT, CDR2 SNEGSKA (reference sequence). V shed 0 bases and J shed 3 bases, with 14 bases lying between them. CDR3 amino acids: CSAREGEHLHYGYTF. As DNA, the CDR3 is TGCAGTGCTAGAGAAGGGGAACACCTCCACTATGGCTACACCTTC.

In the case of this clonotype: This may arise from a read error, as a much more abundant clone is one base away. This chain connects TRBV6-5 to TRBJ2-7; 9 nucleotides line up with TRBD2. Trimming at V came to 5 bases and at J to 5 bases, leaving 4 bases not matched to a gene. The CDR3 contains 13 residues. Per the germline V gene, CDR1 is MNHEY and CDR2 is SVGAGI. This CDR3 reads CASSHSGGDEQYF. The CDR3 DNA is TGTGCCAGCAGTCATAGCGGGGGCGACGAGCAGTACTTC.